This T cell receptor beta chain appears in the sequencing data of a study of post-analysis software for immune sequencing data. Regarding this clonotype: The antigen is undetermined.

Study findings and constraints: Patients showed TRBV5-6, TRBV5-1 and TRBV20-1 among roughly five TRBV segments more frequent than in controls.

Incorporated into the TCR beta cDNA libraries were unique molecular identifiers, which served to reduce PCR and sequencing biases. TCRdb reprocessed the PCR reads with MiXCR, giving one entry per CDR3 protein. The table records some 690,000 distinct CDR3 sequences, about 32% of them present only once. CDR3 length equals 15 residues. The germline gives CDR1 MNHEY, CDR2 SVGAGI. V was shortened by 0 bases and J by 4 bases, with 12 bases between the two germline ends. The chain combines TRBV6-5 with TRBJ1-1, with D tentatively TRBD1 (5 bases). The TCR was taken from a girl aged 10-17 years with multiple sclerosis. The specimen sequenced was blood. For the CDR3, the DNA is TGTGCCAGCAGTTACTCGATTGGGGGGGGCACTGAAGCTTTCTTT. It is translated as CASSYSIGGGTEAFF.